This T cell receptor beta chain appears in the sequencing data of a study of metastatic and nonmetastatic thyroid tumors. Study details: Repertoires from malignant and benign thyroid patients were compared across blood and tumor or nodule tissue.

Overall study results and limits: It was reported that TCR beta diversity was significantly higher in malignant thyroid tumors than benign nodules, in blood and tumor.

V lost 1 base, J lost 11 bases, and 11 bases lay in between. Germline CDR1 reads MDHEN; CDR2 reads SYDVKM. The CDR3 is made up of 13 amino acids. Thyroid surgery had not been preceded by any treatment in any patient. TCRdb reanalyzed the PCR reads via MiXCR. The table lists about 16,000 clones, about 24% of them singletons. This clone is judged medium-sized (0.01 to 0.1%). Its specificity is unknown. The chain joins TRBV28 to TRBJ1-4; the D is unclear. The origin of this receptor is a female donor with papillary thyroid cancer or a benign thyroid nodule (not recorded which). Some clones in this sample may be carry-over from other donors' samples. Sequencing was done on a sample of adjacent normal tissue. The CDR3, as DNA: TGTGCCAGCAGTTTATCGGACGGGGAGAAACTGTTTTTT. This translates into CASSLSDGEKLFF.